This T cell receptor (beta chain) was captured by sequencing in a study of blood T cell repertoires in COVID-19. About the study: COVID-19 samples, acute and convalescent, were from the United States, Italy and Spain.

The study recruited people aged about 18 to 90 years across 20 to 30 US areas. Clones were read by immunoSEQ multiplex PCR, and TCRdb kept only the in-frame ones, dropping some. The sample consists of approximately 150,000 clones, about 85% of them appearing once. The V end lost 1 base, the J end lost 3 bases, and 10 bases lay between the germline ends. Germline V CDR1 and CDR2: SGHVS, FNYEAQ. The CDR3 runs to 15 residues. Specimen: PBMCs or T cells enriched from blood (not recorded which). The V gene is TRBV7-6, the J gene TRBJ1-5; tentatively, D is TRBD1 (5 bases). The source is a middle-aged woman who had been exposed to COVID-19. Written as DNA, the CDR3 is TGTGCCAGCAGCTTAGAGGCAGGGATCAATCAGCCCCAGCATTTT. Protein: CASSLEAGINQPQHF.